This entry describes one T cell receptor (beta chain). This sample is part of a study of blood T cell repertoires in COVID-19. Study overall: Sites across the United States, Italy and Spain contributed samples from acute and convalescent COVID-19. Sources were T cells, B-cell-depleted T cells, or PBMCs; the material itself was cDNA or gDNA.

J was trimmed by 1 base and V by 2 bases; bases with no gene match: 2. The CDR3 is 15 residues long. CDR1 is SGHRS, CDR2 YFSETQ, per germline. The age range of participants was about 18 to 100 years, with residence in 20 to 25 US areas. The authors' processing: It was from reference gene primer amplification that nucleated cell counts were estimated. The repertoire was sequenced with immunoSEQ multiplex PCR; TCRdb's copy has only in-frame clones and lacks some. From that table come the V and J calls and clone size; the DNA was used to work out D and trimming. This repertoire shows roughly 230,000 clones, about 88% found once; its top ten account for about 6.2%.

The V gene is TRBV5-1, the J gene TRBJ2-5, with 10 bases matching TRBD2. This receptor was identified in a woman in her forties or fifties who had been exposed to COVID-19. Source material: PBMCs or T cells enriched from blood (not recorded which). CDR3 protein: CASSFERGGQETQYF. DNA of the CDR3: TGCGCCAGCAGCTTCGAGCGGGGGGGCCAAGAGACCCAGTACTTC.